This TCR beta chain was found in a study of Ad26.COV2.S vaccination and SARS-CoV-2 variants. Study summary: The authors gave Ad26.COV2.S intramuscularly, either once or twice 56 days apart.

Study-wide findings and caveats: Vaccinees showed greater spike-specific TCR breadth than placebo recipients.

Treatment described: over 15 received Ad26.COV2.S at low or high dose, single or two shots; 5 received placebo; per-sample allocation not given. Collection of samples fell on day 63 after the first vaccine or placebo injection. The vaccine antigen was prefusion-stabilized Wuhan SARS-CoV-2 spike. Assay: immunoSEQ multiplex PCR; the TCRdb copy retains only in-frame clones and omits some. This repertoire shows around 340,000 clones, about nine tenths found once; its top ten account for 6.4%. CDR3 length: 16 residues. Germline assignment: CDR1 SGHAT and CDR2 FQNNGV. The germline V and J ends were trimmed by 1 base and 1 base, with 10 bases remaining between them. Comments on this clone: Its specificity is not known.

The chain uses TRBV11-2 and TRBJ2-2, with D hard to call. The source was peripheral blood, collected in a trial of Ad26.COV2.S vaccine versus placebo. The sequence came from a person aged 18-65 years who received the Ad26.COV2.S COVID-19 vaccine or a placebo. The CDR3 protein is CASSLGLPLNTGELFF. The DNA of the CDR3 is TGTGCCAGCAGCTTAGGACTGCCCTTGAACACCGGGGAGCTGTTTTTT.